The 20 T cell receptor beta chains given below trace back to one sample, sequenced in a study of technical replicates of blood from several donors. The assay was immunoSEQ multiplex PCR, and TCRdb's table has in-frame clones only and misses some. Seen here are approximately 59,000 clones, approximately 83% observed once, and the top ten hold about 5.5%. Sequencing was performed on PBMCs. These receptor sequences come from a human donor in good health. Some clones in this sample may be carry-over from other donors' samples.

The chain combines TRBV19 with TRBJ1-1, with a tentative D call TRBD1 (6 bases). CDR1 and CDR2 (germline): LNHDA, SQIVND (reference sequence). Trimming cost V 7 bases and J 3 bases, with 21 bases left between them. This CDR3 region has 16 residues. The CDR3 region has the DNA TGTGCCAGTACTACGTCGGTAACAGGGCGGCACACTGAAGCTTTCTTT. It is translated as CASTTSVTGRHTEAFF.

On this clone itself: An end of the junction differs from the germline gene, which may be a read error. The chain couples TRBV10-1 to TRBJ2-5; TRBD2 is a possible D gene (6 bases). The CDR3 is 13 residues long. The germline gives CDR1 WNHNN, CDR2 SYGVQD (reference sequence). CDR3 in amino acids: CATSRENQETQYF. DNA of the CDR3: TGCGCCACCAGTCGGGAGAACCAAGAGACCCAGTACTTC.

The CDR3 region has the DNA TGTGCCAGCAGTTCGGGGTCAGGGCAGTACTTC. Translating it yields CASSSGSGQYF. The gene calls are TRBV5-6 and TRBJ2-7; TRBD2 is a possible D gene (5 bases). This CDR3 is built from 11 residues. The ends were cut back, 5 bases at V and 9 bases at J, with 12 bases in the middle. In germline, CDR1 is SGHDT, CDR2 YYEEEE.

The rearrangement joins TRBV7-6 to TRBJ2-1; a possible D gene is TRBD2 (6 bases). The germline V and J ends were trimmed by 1 base and 9 bases, with 16 bases remaining between them. The CDR3 totals 15 residues. Germline V lookup: CDR1 SGHVS, CDR2 FNYEAQ. The CDR3 spells CASSLDGGRNSEQFF. The CDR3 nucleotides are TGTGCCAGCAGCTTAGATGGAGGGCGGAATTCTGAGCAGTTCTTC.

The chain carries TRBV7-2 and TRBJ2-3; D is ambiguous. V dropped 3 bases and J dropped 5 bases, with 6 bases sitting between them. Germline V lookup: CDR1 SGHTA, CDR2 FQGNSA. CDR3 length: 12 residues. The CDR3 protein is CASSFYLDTQYF. CDR3 bases: TGTGCCAGCAGCTTCTATTTAGATACGCAGTATTTT.

The V call is TRBV30, the J call TRBJ1-2, with D perhaps matching TRBD1 (5 bases). This CDR3 is built from 12 residues. V gave up 1 base and J gave up 6 bases, with 9 bases separating them. In germline, CDR1 is GTSNPN, CDR2 SVGIG (reference sequence). This chain's CDR3 is CAWSAIGDGYTF. The CDR3 region has the DNA TGTGCCTGGAGTGCCATAGGGGATGGCTACACCTTC. The full variable domain, in which reference TRBV30 and TRBJ1-2 provide the parts outside the CDR3, is SQTIHQWPATLVQPVGSPLSLECTVEGTSNPNLYWYRQAAGRGLQLLFYSVGIGQISSEVPQNLSASRPQDRQFILSSKKLLLSDSGFYLCAWSAIGDGYTFGSGTRLTVV.

This clone occurred once. The gene calls are TRBV30 and TRBJ1-6, with TRBD1 identical over 7 bases. The V gene's germline CDR1 is GTSNPN and CDR2 SVGIG (reference sequence). V shed 3 bases, J shed 5 bases, and the junction held 4 bases outside the gene matches. CDR3 length: 14 amino acids. The CDR3 bases are TGTGCCTGGAGCGGGACAGCGGATAATTCACCCCTCCACTTT. Protein sequence: CAWSGTADNSPLHF.

This chain joins TRBV25-1 and TRBJ2-5, with TRBD2 as a possible D gene (5 bases). V was pared by 4 bases and J by 12 bases, with 12 bases between. The CDR3 contains 11 residues. Germline V gives CDR1 MGHDK, CDR2 SYGVNS. The CDR3 loop reads CASSGDSREYF. The CDR3 DNA follows: TGTGCCAGCAGTGGAGACTCGCGGGAGTACTTC. Full variable domain (remainder filled in from reference TRBV25-1 and TRBJ2-5): EADIYQTPRYLVIGTGKKITLECSQTMGHDKMYWYQQDPGMELHLIHYSYGVNSTEKGDLSSESTVSRIRTEHFPLTLESARPSHTSQYLCASSGDSREYFGPGTRLLVL.

The V gene is TRBV2, the J gene TRBJ2-2; D gene unclear. Germline lookup yields CDR1 SNHLY and CDR2 FYNNEI. This CDR3 spans 13 amino acids. Deletions cut 6 bases from V and 0 bases from J, with 5 bases between. As DNA, the CDR3 is TGTGCCAGCAGCCGAGCGAACACCGGGGAGCTGTTTTTT. As protein: CASSRANTGELFF.

The rearrangement uses TRBV12-5 and TRBJ2-1; 10 nucleotides match TRBD1. The CDR3 runs to 17 residues. The germline V gene encodes CDR1 LGHNT and CDR2 FRNRAP. V dropped 2 bases and J dropped 8; count of bases not matched to a gene: 12. The CDR3 DNA sequence: TGTGCTAGTGGTTTGACGAACCTGGACAGGGGGATGGATGAGCAGTTCTTC. It translates to CASGLTNLDRGMDEQFF.

V and J are TRBV7-8 and TRBJ2-1, with 13 bases identical to TRBD2. This CDR3 region has 16 residues. Germline V gene data show CDR1 as SGHVS and CDR2 as FQNEAQ. Losses at the gene ends were 5 bases for V and 3 bases for J; bases not matched to a gene: 4. The CDR3 DNA reads as TGTGCCAGCAGCACCCGACTAGCGGGGGGCTACAATGAGCAGTTCTTC. This codes for CASSTRLAGGYNEQFF.

In DNA form, the CDR3 reads TGCGCCAGCAGCCAAGATGACAGTAACTATGGCTACACCTTC. Encoded protein: CASSQDDSNYGYTF. The chain joins TRBV4-3 to TRBJ1-2; perhaps TRBD1 as D (5 bases). The CDR3 contains 14 residues. V lost 0 bases, J lost 1 base, and 6 bases lay in between. CDR1 LGHNA and CDR2 YSLEER come from the germline V gene.

The V and J genes are TRBV7-6 and TRBJ2-3; 9 nucleotides match TRBD2. J lost 10 bases, V lost 3 bases, and 14 bases had no gene match. This CDR3 region has 16 residues. Germline V lookup: CDR1 SGHVS, CDR2 FNYEAQ. CDR3 protein: CASSFMSGGGAGAQYF. The CDR3 nucleotides are TGTGCCAGCAGCTTTATGTCGGGCGGGGGGGCCGGGGCGCAGTATTTT.

The rearrangement joins TRBV30 to TRBJ1-1; D not resolved. CDR1 is GTSNPN and CDR2 is SVGIG in the germline V gene (reference sequence). The CDR3 is made up of 15 amino acids. Trimming stripped 0 bases from V and 0 bases from J, with 11 bases between. For the CDR3, the DNA is TGTGCCTGGAGTGTACGGAGAGAGATGAACACTGAAGCTTTCTTT. Residues: CAWSVRREMNTEAFF. The full variable domain, rest sourced from reference TRBV30 and TRBJ1-1, is SQTIHQWPATLVQPVGSPLSLECTVEGTSNPNLYWYRQAAGRGLQLLFYSVGIGQISSEVPQNLSASRPQDRQFILSSKKLLLSDSGFYLCAWSVRREMNTEAFFGQGTRLTVV.

The chain recombines TRBV7-3 with TRBJ1-2; the D gene is possibly TRBD1 (5 bases). The length of the CDR3 is 13 residues. Germline assignment: CDR1 SGHTA and CDR2 FQGTGA. With 2 bases removed from V and 2 bases from J, the gap between germline ends came to 6 bases. CDR3 amino acids: CASSLDSNYGYTF. DNA for the CDR3: TGTGCCAGCAGCTTAGACAGCAACTATGGCTACACCTTC.

For this clone: The junction differs from germline at one of its ends, possibly a read error. V and J are TRBV10-3 and TRBJ2-4; 11 nucleotides line up with TRBD2. CDR1 and CDR2 from the germline V gene are ENHRY and SYGVKD. This CDR3 is 13 amino acids long. The DNA of the CDR3 is TGTGCCATCAGAGGGACTAGCGGAACAGGAGTTACTTTC. This encodes CAIRGTSGTGVTF.

V is TRBV18 and J is TRBJ2-3; tentatively, D is TRBD2 (5 bases). With 0 bases removed from V and 1 base from J, the gap between germline ends came to 8 bases. Germline values: CDR1 KGHSH, CDR2 LQKENI. The length of the CDR3 is 15 residues. As DNA, the CDR3 is TGTGCCAGCTCACCACCGGGAGTAGGCACAGATACGCAGTATTTT. This gives the protein CASSPPGVGTDTQYF.

V and J are TRBV18 and TRBJ2-3; 8 nucleotides line up with TRBD2. Germline assignment: CDR1 KGHSH and CDR2 LQKENI. The CDR3 consists of 17 residues. Losses at the gene ends were 4 bases for V and 3 bases for J; bases not matched to a gene: 12. The CDR3, as DNA: TGTGCCAGCTCACTTACCCCCGTCCGGGGGGGGACAGATACGCAGTATTTT. Its translation is CASSLTPVRGGTDTQYF.

The rearrangement joins TRBV4-3 to TRBJ2-7; weak D call: TRBD2 (6 bases). The V end lost 1 base, the J end lost 4 bases, and 8 bases lay between the germline ends. The CDR3 is 13 amino acids. The germline V gene encodes CDR1 LGHNA and CDR2 YSLEER. CDR3 DNA sequence: TGCGCCAGCAGCCAAGTTGGAGGGTACGAGCAGTACTTC. It codes for CASSQVGGYEQYF.

V and J are TRBV4-1 and TRBJ2-5, with TRBD1 identical over 8 bases. V trimming: 1 base; J trimming: 4 bases; junction bases outside the gene matches: 5. The germline gives CDR1 MGHRA, CDR2 YSYEKL. This CDR3 is built from 15 residues. As DNA, the CDR3 is TGCGCCAGCAGCCAAGGAACAGGGGGTCGAGAGACCCAGTACTTC. Translating it yields CASSQGTGGRETQYF.